The 32 T cell receptor beta chains below were found in one sample sequenced in a study of OX40 agonist ivuxolimab in advanced cancers. The library was generated by the immunoSEQ multiplex PCR assay. TCRdb mirrors the immuneACCESS table, restricted to in-frame sequences. Some clones are absent from its copies; in checked studies, under half trace to an unresolved V gene, and the reason for the others is unknown. This sample gives fewer than 25,000 clones in total; under 85% of them show up just once. 16% of the sample is in the top ten clones. This specimen was CD4+ or CD8+ T cells sorted from blood, taken in a trial of the OX40 agonist ivuxolimab. These receptors came from an adult with an advanced solid tumor such as melanoma, head and neck, liver or kidney cancer.

This clone is a singleton in its sample. The V gene is TRBV27, the J gene TRBJ2-7, with a tentative D call TRBD2 (5 bases). The length of the CDR3 is 13 residues. Germline values: CDR1 MNHEY, CDR2 SMNVEV (reference sequence). V lost 4 bases and J lost 4, with 11 bases in between. CDR3 loop: CASSSLDSYEQYF. Written as DNA, the CDR3 is TGTGCCAGCAGTTCCCTGGACTCGTACGAGCAGTACTTC.

The chain links TRBV27 to TRBJ2-5; D not resolved. Trimming shortened V by 4 bases and J by 0 bases, and 6 bases separated the two germline ends. Per germline, CDR1 MNHEY and CDR2 SMNVEV (reference sequence). This CDR3 comprises 13 residues. Here the CDR3 DNA reads TGTGCCAGCAGTTCCGAGTACCAAGAGACCCAGTACTTC. Residues: CASSSEYQETQYF.

This clone occurred a few times. This rearrangement joins TRBV6-1 to TRBJ1-5, with TRBD1 matching 8 bases. In germline, CDR1 is MNHNS, CDR2 SASEGT. This CDR3 is 15 amino acids long. The junction had 5 bases not matched to a gene; V was cut back by 1 base and J by 6 bases. CDR3 coding DNA: TGTGCCAGCAGTGAAGGACAGGGGCGAACTCAGCCCCAGCATTTT. Translating it yields CASSEGQGRTQPQHF.

The chain has TRBV6-5 and TRBJ1-3; D ambiguous. V lost 8 bases, J lost 4 bases, and 6 bases lay in between. This CDR3 contains 11 residues. Germline-derived CDR1 and CDR2 are MNHEY and SVGAGI. CDR3 DNA: TGTGCCAGCGGCTGGGGAAACACCATATATTTT. Its protein product is CASGWGNTIYF.

V and J are TRBV7-8 and TRBJ2-1; D remains ambiguous. The CDR3 spans 13 residues. Per germline, CDR1 SGHVS and CDR2 FQNEAQ. Trimming stripped 2 bases from V and 6 bases from J, with 8 bases between. CDR3 amino acids: CASSLINTNEQFF. The CDR3 DNA follows: TGTGCCAGCAGCTTAATAAATACCAATGAGCAGTTCTTC.

The rearrangement joins TRBV6-5 to TRBJ2-7; a possible D gene is TRBD1 (5 bases). The CDR3 runs 14 residues. Looked up from germline, CDR1 is MNHEY and CDR2 is SVGAGI. V shed 6 bases and J shed 7 bases, with 19 bases lying between them. In nucleotides, the CDR3 is TGTGCCAGCAGCCCCGTGGGGCTTTTTCGGGAGCAGTACTTC. It translates to CASSPVGLFREQYF.

CDR3: CATSNGANRYTIYF. DNA of the CDR3: TGTGCCACCAGTAACGGGGCGAACCGTTACACCATATATTTT. V is TRBV15 and J is TRBJ1-3; the D gene is possibly TRBD1 (5 bases). Germline CDR1 LNHNV, CDR2 YYDKDF (reference sequence). CDR3 length: 14 residues. Between the trimmed V and J ends, which lost 6 bases and 8 bases, there was a span of 17 bases.

This chain connects TRBV27 to TRBJ1-3, with D hard to call. The CDR3 runs 15 residues. Germline V gives CDR1 MNHEY, CDR2 SMNVEV (reference sequence). V lost 0 bases to trimming and J lost 4 bases, with 10 bases between them. CDR3 loop: CASSLSTGSGNTIYF. DNA of the CDR3: TGTGCCAGCAGTTTATCGACGGGGTCCGGAAACACCATATATTTT.

This clone was seen just once. The rearrangement links TRBV5-4 to TRBJ2-1, with 8 bases that match TRBD1. This CDR3 has 16 residues. The trim removed 4 bases at V and 5 bases at J, leaving 11 bases unmatched. Per germline, CDR1 SGHNT and CDR2 YYREEE (reference sequence). CDR3 region: CASSQVLDRVDNEQFF. CDR3 DNA sequence: TGTGCCAGCAGCCAGGTCCTGGACAGGGTCGACAATGAGCAGTTCTTC.

J is TRBJ2-7 and V is TRBV5-5, with a possible D match to TRBD1 (6 bases). The CDR3 totals 15 residues. V was shortened by 0 bases and J by 2 bases, with 12 bases between the two germline ends. The germline V gene encodes CDR1 SGHKS and CDR2 YYEKEE (reference sequence). The CDR3 DNA follows: TGTGCCAGCAGCTTGGAGTGGACAGAGACCTACGAGCAGTACTTC. It translates to CASSLEWTETYEQYF.

The J gene is TRBJ2-7, the V gene TRBV6-5; 9 bases match TRBD1. Trimming cost V 10 bases and J 2 bases; bases outside gene matches: 6. The V gene's germline CDR1 is MNHEY and CDR2 SVGAGI. The CDR3 consists of 13 residues. The CDR3 nucleotides read TGTGCCACCGGGACAGGGTATACCTACGAGCAGTACTTC. It codes for CATGTGYTYEQYF.

This rearrangement joins TRBV7-9 to TRBJ1-2, with 7 bases fitting TRBD1. CDR3 length equals 14 residues. The germline V gene has CDR1 SEHNR and CDR2 FQNEAQ (reference sequence). V dropped 3 bases and J dropped 0; count of bases not matched to a gene: 1. CDR3 in amino acids: CASSLGQSNYGYTF. The CDR3 coding sequence is TGTGCCAGCAGCTTGGGACAGTCTAACTATGGCTACACCTTC.

This clone was recorded once. The CDR3 nucleotides read TGTGCCAGCAGTTTTTATCAGGGACAGGGAGAAGAGACCCAGTACTTC. Residues: CASSFYQGQGEETQYF. V and J are TRBV27 and TRBJ2-5; TRBD1 aligns across 9 bases. The CDR3 is made up of 16 amino acids. The ends lost 3 bases at V and 3 bases at J; junction bases unmatched: 8. Per germline, CDR1 MNHEY and CDR2 SMNVEV (reference sequence).

This rearrangement joins TRBV7-9 to TRBJ2-1, with 9 bases lining up with TRBD2. V lost 3 bases and J lost 4; bases outside the gene matches: 4. This CDR3 has 15 residues. The germline CDR1 and CDR2 sequences are SEHNR and FQNEAQ (reference sequence). In nucleotides, the CDR3 is TGTGCCAGCAGCTTTATGACTAGCGGTTACAATGAGCAGTTCTTC. Its translation is CASSFMTSGYNEQFF. Based on the CDR3 plus reference TRBV7-9 and TRBJ2-1, the full variable domain is DTGVSQNPRHKITKRGQNVTFRCDPISEHNRLYWYRQTLGQGPEFLTYFQNEAQLEKSRLLSDRFSAERPKGSFSTLEIQRTEQGDSAMYLCASSFMTSGYNEQFFGPGTRLTVL.

Here the CDR3 DNA reads TGCGCCAGCAGCCAAGATCTCGGCGGGGGCTATGGAGATACGCAGTATTTT. Its protein product is CASSQDLGGGYGDTQYF. The V call is TRBV4-3, the J call TRBJ2-3, with D perhaps matching TRBD2 (7 bases). The CDR3 has 17 amino acids. Deletions cut 0 bases from V and 5 bases from J, with 18 bases between. Germline V gives CDR1 LGHNA, CDR2 YSLEER.

The rearrangement joins TRBV12-5 to TRBJ1-5, with 10 bases lining up with TRBD1. After removal of 5 bases from V and 6 bases from J, the junction contained 10 bases not matched to a gene. This CDR3 contains 16 residues. Germline values: CDR1 LGHNT, CDR2 FRNRAP. CDR3 DNA: TGTGCTAGTGGTCCGTCGACAGGGGGCGCGTTTCAGCCCCAGCATTTT. Residues: CASGPSTGGAFQPQHF. Looking up the rest from reference TRBV12-5 and TRBJ1-5 gives the full variable domain: DARVTQTPRHKVTEMGQEVTMRCQPILGHNTVFWYRQTMMQGLELLAYFRNRAPLDDSGMPKDRFSAEMPDATLATLKIQPSEPRDSAVYFCASGPSTGGAFQPQHFGDGTRLSIL.

V and J are TRBV19 and TRBJ1-1; a weak D match, TRBD1 (5 bases). The CDR3 is 13 amino acids. Trimming took 6 bases from V and 4 from J, leaving 12 bases between them. Germline values: CDR1 LNHDA, CDR2 SQIVND (reference sequence). The CDR3 DNA reads TGTGCCAGTAGCCCCGGGACCACCACTGAAGCTTTCTTT. Encoded protein: CASSPGTTTEAFF.

This clone was seen just once. The chain links TRBV5-1 to TRBJ2-2; no reliable D call. Between the trimmed V and J ends, which lost 4 bases and 1 base, there was a span of 5 bases. The CDR3 totals 13 residues. CDR1 and CDR2 from the germline V gene are SGHRS and YFSETQ. The CDR3, as DNA: TGCGCCAGCAGCCCAGAGAACACCGGGGAGCTGTTTTTT. The encoded protein is CASSPENTGELFF.

V is TRBV6-1 and J is TRBJ1-1; D unclear. CDR1 is MNHNS, CDR2 SASEGT, per germline. This CDR3 comprises 13 residues. Trimming removed 2 bases from V and 7 bases from J, with 11 bases in between. The CDR3 DNA follows: TGTGCCAGCAGTGAAATCCCAGCCCTTGAAGCTTTCTTT. Translated: CASSEIPALEAFF.

The table lists this clone with a few counts. This sample also contains other DNA sequences that code for the same CDR3. This sequence joins TRBV6-1 and TRBJ1-1, with 9 bases lining up with TRBD1. Germline trimming cut 7 bases from V and 5 bases from J; bases unmatched to any gene: 5. The CDR3 consists of 13 residues. The germline CDR1 and CDR2 sequences are MNHNS and SASEGT. In DNA, the CDR3 is TGTGCCAGCACCTTGACAGGGGGTACTGAAGCTTTCTTT. It translates to CASTLTGGTEAFF.

Details on this clone: The junction and the germline gene differ at one end; a read error may be behind it. This chain joins TRBV7-9 and TRBJ2-7; a weak D match, TRBD1 (6 bases). Germline V gives CDR1 SEHNR, CDR2 FQNEAQ (reference sequence). The CDR3 loop spans 15 amino acids. CDR3 bases: TGCGCCAGCAGCCAAGATCAGGGGCTATCCTACGAGCAGTACTTC. Its protein is CASSQDQGLSYEQYF.

The J gene is TRBJ2-2, the V gene TRBV6-5, with D possibly TRBD1 on 7 matching bases. The length of the CDR3 is 15 residues. Trimming stripped 6 bases from V and 3 bases from J, with 14 bases between. Germline assignment: CDR1 MNHEY and CDR2 SVGAGI. This CDR3 is CASSQGGHYTGELFF. The DNA of the CDR3 is TGTGCCAGCAGCCAGGGGGGACACTACACCGGGGAGCTGTTTTTT.

This chain connects TRBV7-3 to TRBJ2-2; 7 positions agree with TRBD1. The germline V gene encodes CDR1 SGHTA and CDR2 FQGTGA. V was pared by 7 bases and J by 6 bases, with 5 bases of the junction left unmatched. The CDR3 spans 13 residues. The CDR3, as DNA: TGTGCCAGCACTCAAACAGGGGCCGGGGAGCTGTTTTTT. Amino acid sequence: CASTQTGAGELFF.

This sequence joins TRBV6-1 and TRBJ2-7; D remains unclear. The germline V gene has CDR1 MNHNS and CDR2 SASEGT. V gave up 0 bases and J gave up 6 bases, with 9 bases separating them. The CDR3 runs to 13 residues. In DNA form, the CDR3 reads TGTGCCAGCAGTGAAGCAGGGCTTATCGAGCAGTACTTC. Translated, it gives CASSEAGLIEQYF.

This clone was found once. The chain combines TRBV6-5 with TRBJ1-2, with a weak D call TRBD1 (5 bases). Germline V gene lookup returns CDR1 MNHEY and CDR2 SVGAGI. The V end lost 2 bases, the J end lost 3 bases, and 7 bases lay between the germline ends. This CDR3 is 13 amino acids long. The CDR3 DNA reads as TGTGCCAGCAGTTACGACAGACACTATGGCTACACCTTC. This encodes CASSYDRHYGYTF.

The chain is built from TRBV2 and TRBJ1-2; D ambiguous. The CDR3 has 13 residues. The V gene's germline CDR1 is SNHLY and CDR2 FYNNEI. V lost 4 bases and J 8 bases, leaving 14 bases between the germline ends. CDR3 region: CASSGVQLEGYTF. The CDR3 coding sequence is TGTGCCAGCAGTGGGGTACAATTGGAGGGCTACACCTTC.

The chain is built from TRBV4-2 and TRBJ2-1; maybe TRBD1 (6 bases). The CDR3 has 17 amino acids. V was cut by 5 bases and J by 1 base, with 18 bases left in between. Germline CDR1 is LGHNA and CDR2 is YNFKEQ. CDR3 region: CASSDTGPVSSYNEQFF. As DNA, the CDR3 is TGTGCCAGCAGCGATACAGGGCCTGTGTCGTCCTACAATGAGCAGTTCTTC.

V and J are TRBV5-1 and TRBJ1-2, with a possible D match to TRBD1 (5 bases). V shed 2 bases and J shed 2 bases, with 10 bases lying between them. CDR3 length: 14 amino acids. CDR1 SGHRS and CDR2 YFSETQ come from the germline V gene. The CDR3 coding sequence is TGCGCCAGCAGCTTTGACAGACGAAACTATGGCTACACCTTC. Amino acids: CASSFDRRNYGYTF.

This clone is medium-sized (0.01 to 0.1%) within its sample. The chain combines TRBV19 with TRBJ1-2; weak D call: TRBD1 (6 bases). The germline V and J ends were trimmed by 2 bases and 8 bases, with 9 bases remaining between them. The germline CDR1 and CDR2 sequences are LNHDA and SQIVND (reference sequence). This CDR3 comprises 12 residues. As DNA, the CDR3 is TGTGCCAGTAGTATACGGGGACACGGCTACACCTTC. Translation gives CASSIRGHGYTF.

V usage is TRBV5-8 and J usage is TRBJ1-6, with 7 bases aligning to TRBD1. Trimming removed 4 bases from V and 5 bases from J; junction bases left unmatched: 15. Per germline, CDR1 SGHTS and CDR2 YDEGEE. This CDR3 has 18 amino acids. The CDR3 DNA reads TGTGCCAGCAGCCCTAGACCTGGACAGGAGGGAGATAATTCACCCCTCCACTTT. It is translated as CASSPRPGQEGDNSPLHF.

This clone was seen more than once but under ten times. The gene calls are TRBV19 and TRBJ2-2, with a weak D call TRBD1 (5 bases). CDR1 and CDR2 from the germline V gene are LNHDA and SQIVND (reference sequence). V shed 9 bases and J shed 8 bases, with 16 bases lying between them. There are 13 residues in the CDR3. This CDR3 reads CASRPKPGGELFF. DNA for the CDR3: TGTGCCAGCAGACCCAAACCAGGGGGGGAGCTGTTTTTT. The full variable domain, in which reference TRBV19 and TRBJ2-2 provide the parts outside the CDR3, is DGGITQSPKYLFRKEGQNVTLSCEQNLNHDAMYWYRQDPGQGLRLIYYSQIVNDFQKGDIAEGYSVSREKKESFPLTVTSAQKNPTAFYLCASRPKPGGELFFGEGSRLTVL.

This clone was counted only a few times. The V gene is TRBV27, the J gene TRBJ2-7, with 9 bases matching TRBD1. The V gene's germline CDR1 is MNHEY and CDR2 SMNVEV (reference sequence). Germline trimming cut 11 bases from V and 0 bases from J; bases unmatched to any gene: 2. The CDR3 consists of 12 residues. CDR3 protein: CAQGQGSYEQYF. The DNA of the CDR3 is TGTGCCCAGGGACAGGGCTCCTACGAGCAGTACTTC.